The present entry profiles one T cell receptor beta chain with its context. Trimming took off 0 bases at V and 1 base at J, with 9 bases between the two ends. The CDR3 sequence is 16 residues long. Germline CDR1 reads MDHEN; CDR2 reads SYDVKM. The table came from immunoSEQ multiplex PCR; TCRdb's copy has only in-frame clones and leaves some out. The sample holds 25,000 to 30,000 clones, approximately 87% seen once. These data come from a study of control samples from healthy donors and cancer patients. Sequencing input: PBMCs. The rearrangement joins TRBV28 to TRBJ2-2; maybe TRBD1 (5 bases). The TCR was taken from a woman aged 40 to 55 with lung cancer. CDR3 loop: CASSLWADRNTGELFF. In DNA form, the CDR3 reads TGTGCCAGCAGTTTATGGGCAGACAGGAACACCGGGGAGCTGTTTTTT.